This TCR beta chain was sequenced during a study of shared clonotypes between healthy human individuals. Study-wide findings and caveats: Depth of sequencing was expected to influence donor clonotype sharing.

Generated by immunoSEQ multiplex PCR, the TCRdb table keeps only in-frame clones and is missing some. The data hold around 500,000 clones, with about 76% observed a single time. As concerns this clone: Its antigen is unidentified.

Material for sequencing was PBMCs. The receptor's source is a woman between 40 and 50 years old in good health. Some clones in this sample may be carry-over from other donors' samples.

The CDR3 DNA sequence: TGTGCCAGCAGTTCGCATAACTATGGCTACACCTTC. It specifies CASSSHNYGYTF. The chain joins TRBV28 to TRBJ1-2; no definite D call. The CDR3 length is 12 residues. Trimming removed 4 bases from V and 1 base from J, with 4 bases in between. The germline gives CDR1 MDHEN, CDR2 SYDVKM.